The sequence of this T cell receptor (beta chain) was determined in a study of cytomegalovirus exposure and HLA in healthy donors. With regard to this clone: Its antigen is currently unknown.

PCR primers comprised 60 Vbeta and 13 Jbeta primers. Assay: immunoSEQ multiplex PCR; the TCRdb copy retains only in-frame clones and omits some. The top ten clones hold 6.5% to 7% of a sample with more than 110,000 clones, around 82% of them seen once. Trimming shortened V by 2 bases and J by 8 bases, and 9 bases separated the two germline ends. The CDR3 totals 12 residues. Germline CDR1 and CDR2: MNHEY and SVGAGI. Regarding the study as a whole: Accurate prediction of HLA-A and HLA-B alleles (for most subjects) was reportedly achieved from TCR beta sequences. Researchers reported from a later analysis that most CMV-associated TCR beta chains appeared HLA-restricted. The study labeled more than 150 TCR beta chains cytomegalovirus-associated. Links to common viral pathogens appeared, in a later analysis, for several of the most significant clusters.

Sequenced input: PBMCs. This chain connects TRBV6-5 to TRBJ1-2; D gene unclear. This TCR was sampled from a man in his forties in good health and CMV-seropositive. Written as DNA, the CDR3 is TGTGCCAGCAGTTACATAGGGAGAGGCTACACCTTC. It yields the protein CASSYIGRGYTF.